The rows below give T cell receptor beta chains drawn from one sample of a study of T cells after posttransplantation cyclophosphamide. Assay: immunoSEQ multiplex PCR; the TCRdb copy retains only in-frame clones and omits some. In total the sample includes under 40,000 clones, none of them seen once. Specimen: PBMCs. The receptors shown here come from a woman aged 50 to 60 in good health and a related stem cell transplant donor. Each CDR3 is given with its conserved first and last residue. The D gene is left open where the match is weak. Not every row has a clone size; where given, it reads once, few, many or a size class.

j_call v_call d_call clone_size cdr3_nt cdr3_aa
TRBJ2-7 TRBV5-6 . . TGTGCCAGCAGCCGACAGCCAACCTCCTACGAGCAGTACTTC CASSRQPTSYEQYF
TRBJ1-2 TRBV24-1 . many TGTGCCACCAGTGATTTCCAGGGTTCTAACTATGGCTACACCTTC CATSDFQGSNYGYTF
TRBJ2-1 TRBV6-6 . many TGTGCCAGCAGTTACGCCCCCAGGACTATGGACAATGAGCAGTTCTTC CASSYAPRTMDNEQFF
TRBJ2-3 TRBV5-8 TRBD2 many TGTGCCAGCAGCACAATCCGAGCGGGAGACGTTCGTGGTATAGATACGCAGTATTTT CASSTIRAGDVRGIDTQYF
TRBJ2-6 TRBV7-8 TRBD2 many TGTGCCAGCAGCCGGAACGTACTAGCGGGGCGCTCTGGGGCCAACGTCCTGACTTTC CASSRNVLAGRSGANVLTF
TRBJ1-2 TRBV27 . many TGTGCCAGCAGTTTCTCCCGGCGAGGGCAGGGCTACACCTTC CASSFSRRGQGYTF
TRBJ1-1 TRBV7-9 . many TGTGCCAGCAGCCCACAGGGGAACACTGAAGCTTTCTTT CASSPQGNTEAFF
TRBJ2-2 TRBV7-7 . many TGTGCCAGCAGCATGTGGGGACTGGGGAGAGACACCGGGGAGCTGTTTTTT CASSMWGLGRDTGELFF
TRBJ1-2 TRBV2 . many TGTGCCAGTGAACCGTGGGGCCAGGAGGGCTACACCTTC CASEPWGQEGYTF
TRBJ1-2 TRBV11-2 . many TGTGCCAGCAGCCCCCAGTCCTTGGACTATGGCTACACCTTC CASSPQSLDYGYTF
TRBJ2-7 TRBV28 . many TGTGCCAGCAGTCCCCGGCAGGTCGAGCAGTACTTC CASSPRQVEQYF
TRBJ2-5 TRBV5-1 TRBD2 . TGCGCCAGCGCGAGAGTGTCGGGGATTGGGGGGGAGGAGACCCAGTACTTC CASARVSGIGGEETQYF
TRBJ2-7 TRBV5-1 . many TGCGCCAGCAGCTTCCAGGGATCTGGGGAGCAGTACTTC CASSFQGSGEQYF
TRBJ2-7 TRBV2 . many TGTGCCAGCAGTCTAATGGGGGGCGAGCAGTACTTC CASSLMGGEQYF
TRBJ1-5 TRBV7-3 . many TGTGCCAGCAGCTTAACAGGGTCCGGCAATCAGCCCCAGCATTTT CASSLTGSGNQPQHF
TRBJ1-1 TRBV12-3/TRBV12-4 TRBD1 many TGTGCCAGCAGTTTAGACCCTGACAGGGCCCCTGAAGCTTTCTTT CASSLDPDRAPEAFF
TRBJ2-1 TRBV12-3/TRBV12-4 . many TGTGCCAGCAGCTCGGACTCTCGGGAGCAGTTCTTC CASSSDSREQFF
TRBJ2-1 TRBV5-5 TRBD1 many TGTGCCAGCATCCCGGCCGGGACAGGGAGCCTCAATGAGCAGTTCTTC CASIPAGTGSLNEQFF
TRBJ1-2 TRBV5-5 . many TGTGCCAGCAGCTTCGGGACTGATAACTATGGCTACACCTTC CASSFGTDNYGYTF
TRBJ1-2 TRBV24-1 TRBD1 few TGTGCCACCAGTGAGGGGGGACAGATCTATGGCTACACCTTC CATSEGGQIYGYTF
TRBJ2-7 TRBV19 TRBD1 many TGTGCCAGTAGTTCGGGACAGGGAGCCGAGCAGTACTTC CASSSGQGAEQYF
TRBJ1-5 TRBV6-1 . few TGTGCCAGCAGTCTGGCAGGAAATCAGCCCCAGCATTTT CASSLAGNQPQHF
TRBJ2-7 TRBV6-2/TRBV6-3 . many TGTGCCAGCGGGAGGGGGTCCTGGTACGAGCAGTACTTC CASGRGSWYEQYF
TRBJ2-2 TRBV4-1 . . TGCGCCAGCAGCCAAGAAACAGGTACTGTGAACACCGGGGAGCTGTTTTTT CASSQETGTVNTGELFF
TRBJ1-1 TRBV12-3/TRBV12-4 . many TGTGCCAGCAGTTCCAACGTATACTTGCTGAACACTGAAGCTTTCTTT CASSSNVYLLNTEAFF
TRBJ2-1 TRBV19 TRBD2 medium-sized TGTGCCAGTAGGACTAGCGGGGGGGTGTTCTTC CASRTSGGVFF
TRBJ2-7 TRBV10-3 . many TGTGCCATCAGAACAGGGTCCTACGAGCAGTACTTC CAIRTGSYEQYF
TRBJ2-7 TRBV25-1 . many TGTGCCAGCAGAAGGGGGGATAGCGGGTTTTACGAGCAGTACTTC CASRRGDSGFYEQYF
TRBJ2-7 TRBV6-5 TRBD2 many TGTGCCAGCAGTTCCCGACAAAGGGGACTACGCGAGCAGTACTTC CASSSRQRGLREQYF
TRBJ1-5 TRBV6-2/TRBV6-3 . many TGTGCCAGCAGTTCAGGCCTATTTCATAGCAATCAGCCCCAGCATTTT CASSSGLFHSNQPQHF
TRBJ2-1 TRBV12-3/TRBV12-4 . many TGTGCCAGCACCCCCCAGGGGACAAGTCCCTACAATGAGCAGTTCTTC CASTPQGTSPYNEQFF
TRBJ1-1 TRBV29-1 . many TGCAGCGTGGGGAGCTCAGCGGACACTGAAGCTTTCTTT CSVGSSADTEAFF
TRBJ1-4 TRBV19 TRBD1 many TGTGCCAGTAGTACCCTAAGGACAGGGTCGCTGTTTTTT CASSTLRTGSLFF
TRBJ2-7 TRBV10-2 TRBD2 many TGCGCCAGCAGTGACCCGGGACTAGCGCCCAACGAGCAGTACTTC CASSDPGLAPNEQYF
TRBJ1-2 TRBV7-2 . . TGTGCCAGCAGCCCTTCAAGGGGGGGTCCTTATGGCTACACCTTC CASSPSRGGPYGYTF
TRBJ1-1 TRBV4-1 . many TGCGCCAGCAGAGGCCCTTTAAGGGACACTGAAGCTTTCTTT CASRGPLRDTEAFF
TRBJ1-1 TRBV6-5 . many TGTGCCAGCAGCGATACAGGGATCAACACTGAAGCTTTCTTT CASSDTGINTEAFF
TRBJ1-1 TRBV15 TRBD1 many TGTGCCACCAGCAGAGAGTGGGGGGACAGGGGGAACACTGAAGCTTTCTTT CATSREWGDRGNTEAFF
TRBJ2-7 TRBV5-1 TRBD1 many TGCGCCAGCAGCCCCTTGGACAGGGATAATTGGCAGTACTTC CASSPLDRDNWQYF
TRBJ1-2 TRBV7-8 . many TGTGCCAGCAGCTTTGGATCCGGGAACTATGGCTACACCTTC CASSFGSGNYGYTF
TRBJ2-1 TRBV27 TRBD2 many TGTGCCAGCAGTTCGACTAGCGGAGAATCCTACAATGAGCAGTTCTTC CASSSTSGESYNEQFF
TRBJ2-3 TRBV29-1 . few TGCAGCGTTGACAGATACACAGATACGCAGTATTTT CSVDRYTDTQYF
TRBJ1-2 TRBV19 . many TGTGCCAGTAACAGTTATTCTAACTATGGCTACACCTTC CASNSYSNYGYTF
TRBJ1-1 TRBV7-6 TRBD1 few TGTGCCAGCAGCTTTCCAGGGGGAGGTGTCGCTGAAGCTTTCTTT CASSFPGGGVAEAFF
TRBJ2-7 TRBV18 TRBD1 many TGTGCCAGCTCTATGGGACAGCCCAACTACGAGCAGTACTTC CASSMGQPNYEQYF
TRBJ2-7 TRBV5-1 TRBD2 many TGCGCCAGCAGCTGGGGACTAGCGGGAGGCCTGGCAGGGGAGCAGTACTTC CASSWGLAGGLAGEQYF
TRBJ2-7 TRBV7-3 TRBD2 many TGTGCCAGCAGCTTCCAGAGGGGAATGTTAGCGGGAGAATGCGAGCAGTACTTC CASSFQRGMLAGECEQYF
TRBJ2-1 TRBV30 . few TGTGCCTGGAGCGTAGGTCTCAGGGACAATGAGCAGTTCTTC CAWSVGLRDNEQFF